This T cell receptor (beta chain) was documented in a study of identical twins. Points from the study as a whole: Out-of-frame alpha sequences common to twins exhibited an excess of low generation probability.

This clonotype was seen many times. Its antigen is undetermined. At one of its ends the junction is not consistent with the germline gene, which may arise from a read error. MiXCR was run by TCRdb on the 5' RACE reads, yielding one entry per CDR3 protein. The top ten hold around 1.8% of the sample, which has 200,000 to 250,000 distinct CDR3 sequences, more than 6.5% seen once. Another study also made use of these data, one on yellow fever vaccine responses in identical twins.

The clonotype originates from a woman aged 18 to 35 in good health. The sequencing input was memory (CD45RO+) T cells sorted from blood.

Here the CDR3 reads CASSSGFRGTDTQYF. The CDR3 DNA reads as TGTGCTAGCAGTTCAGGGTTCAGGGGCACAGATACGCAGTATTTT. The chain recombines TRBV7-7 with TRBJ2-3; D is perhaps TRBD1 (5 bases). Germline values: CDR1 SSHAT, CDR2 FNYEAQ (reference sequence). This CDR3 spans 15 amino acids. Full variable domain (remainder filled in from reference TRBV7-7 and TRBJ2-3): GAGVSQSPRYKVTKRGQDVTLRCDPISSHATLYWYQQALGQGPEFLTYFNYEAQPDKSGLPSDRFSAERPEGSISTLTIQRTEQRDSAMYRCASSSGFRGTDTQYFGPGTRLTVL.